Listed below are T cell receptor beta chains from one sample, sequenced in a study of blood T cell repertoires in COVID-19. The data were produced by immunoSEQ multiplex PCR, yet TCRdb's version contains in-frame clones alone and is incomplete. Found here are about 250,000 clones, 75% to 85% of them singletons; the top ten hold around 5%. The sample taken for sequencing was peripheral blood. Receptor source: a woman between 65 and 79 years old with acute or convalescent COVID-19. Each CDR3 is given with its conserved first and last residue. Each record gives: CDR3 length, J gene, clone size, D gene, V gene, CDR3 DNA, CDR3 protein. D genes are given only for firm matches. Size is stated for part of the rows, as once, few or many counts, or as a class when the clone is expanded.

length: 13
J: TRBJ2-7
size: -
D: -
V: TRBV29-1
DNA: TGCAGCGTCACAAAGCCAGGATACTACGAGCAGTACTTC
CDR3: CSVTKPGYYEQYF

length: 15
J: TRBJ2-3
size: -
D: -
V: TRBV6-5
DNA: TGTGCCAGCGCCCTGACAGGACTTAGCACAGATACGCAGTATTTT
CDR3: CASALTGLSTDTQYF

length: 15
J: TRBJ2-4
size: many
D: -
V: TRBV19
DNA: TGTGCCAGTAGTACACGGACGGGATTCAAAAACATTCAGTACTTC
CDR3: CASSTRTGFKNIQYF

length: 13
J: TRBJ1-6
size: -
D: -
V: TRBV5-1
DNA: TGCGCCAGCAGCTTGGAACAGGACTCACCCCTCCACTTT
CDR3: CASSLEQDSPLHF

length: 16
J: TRBJ1-5
size: few
D: TRBD1
V: TRBV3-1/TRBV3-2
DNA: TGTGCCAGCAGCCAAGATCGGAAGGGGGCTGAACAGCCCCAGCATTTT
CDR3: CASSQDRKGAEQPQHF

length: 11
J: TRBJ1-1
size: few
D: -
V: TRBV12-3/TRBV12-4
DNA: TGTGCCAGCAGTTTGAGGACTGAAGCTTTCTTT
CDR3: CASSLRTEAFF

length: 15
J: TRBJ2-1
size: -
D: -
V: TRBV19
DNA: TGTGCCAGTAGTATCGGGGCGGGGGCCCACAATGAGCAGTTCTTC
CDR3: CASSIGAGAHNEQFF

length: 15
J: TRBJ1-1
size: -
D: TRBD1
V: TRBV2
DNA: TGTGCCAGCAGTTACTCCGGGACAGACTTCACTGAAGCTTTCTTT
CDR3: CASSYSGTDFTEAFF

length: 16
J: TRBJ2-7
size: -
D: -
V: TRBV1
DNA: TGCACCAGCAGCCAAGGTTACCCGGACAGGGGGCACGAGCAGTACTTC
CDR3: CTSSQGYPDRGHEQYF

length: 16
J: TRBJ2-1
size: once
D: TRBD1
V: TRBV24-1
DNA: TGTGCCACCAGTGACCAGTTCCGGGACAGGTCCAATGAGCAGTTCTTC
CDR3: CATSDQFRDRSNEQFF

length: 13
J: TRBJ1-6
size: -
D: -
V: TRBV10-3
DNA: TGTGCCATCCATCAGGGAGGGGATTCACCCCTCCACTTT
CDR3: CAIHQGGDSPLHF

length: 13
J: TRBJ2-3
size: -
D: -
V: TRBV10-2
DNA: TGCGCCACGGAACTAGCTAGCACAGATACGCAGTATTTT
CDR3: CATELASTDTQYF

length: 13
J: TRBJ2-1
size: -
D: -
V: TRBV3-1/TRBV3-2
DNA: TGTGCCAGCAGCCTCGGGCCCAGGGATGAGCAGTTCTTC
CDR3: CASSLGPRDEQFF

length: 15
J: TRBJ1-1
size: -
D: TRBD1
V: TRBV18
DNA: TGTGCCAGCTCTATAAATGGGGCAGGGGGCACTGAAGCTTTCTTT
CDR3: CASSINGAGGTEAFF

length: 14
J: TRBJ1-3
size: few
D: -
V: TRBV10-1
DNA: TGCGCCAGCAGTGACCGCGGATACGGAAACACCATATATTTT
CDR3: CASSDRGYGNTIYF

length: 18
J: TRBJ1-5
size: -
D: -
V: TRBV3-1/TRBV3-2
DNA: TGTGCCAGCAGCCAAGGCCAGGGGTCGGGCTGGAGCAATCAGCCCCAGCATTTT
CDR3: CASSQGQGSGWSNQPQHF

length: 17
J: TRBJ1-1
size: -
D: -
V: TRBV18
DNA: TGTGCCAGCTCACCAATTGGAACAGGAACCCTCAACACTGAAGCTTTCTTT
CDR3: CASSPIGTGTLNTEAFF

length: 14
J: TRBJ1-5
size: -
D: -
V: TRBV6-6
DNA: TGTGCCAGCATCGACAGCTATAGCAATCAGCCCCAGCATTTT
CDR3: CASIDSYSNQPQHF